These 27 T cell receptor beta chains share one sample of origin, sequenced in a study of blood T cell repertoires in COVID-19. Clones were sequenced by immunoSEQ multiplex PCR, and TCRdb holds only the in-frame ones, with some missing. The sample consists of 40,000 to 50,000 clones, roughly 78% of them appearing once. Sequences were obtained from peripheral blood. The receptors shown here come from a man between 70 and 80 years old with acute or convalescent COVID-19.

This clone was seen a handful of times. The chain carries TRBV5-1 and TRBJ1-4; 9 bases are a match to TRBD1. The CDR3 length is 17 residues. V shed 5 bases, J shed 3 bases, and the junction held 11 bases outside the gene matches. Germline loops: CDR1 SGHRS, CDR2 YFSETQ. CDR3 DNA: TGCGCCAGCAGACTTAATCCGGGACAGGGACCTAATGAAAAACTGTTTTTT. Translation: CASRLNPGQGPNEKLFF. The variable domain in full, completed from reference TRBV5-1 and TRBJ1-4, reads KAGVTQTPRYLIKTRGQQVTLSCSPISGHRSVSWYQQTPGQGLQFLFEYFSETQRNKGNFPGRFSGRQFSNSRSEMNVSTLELGDSALYLCASRLNPGQGPNEKLFFGSGTQLSVL.

The chain joins TRBV9 to TRBJ2-2, with D possibly TRBD2 on 6 matching bases. Germline CDR1 and CDR2: SGDLS and YYNGEE. The CDR3 is 14 amino acids. Trimming stripped 1 base from V and 6 bases from J, with 10 bases between. The CDR3 DNA reads as TGTGCCAGCAGCGTAACGGGAGCCTCCGGGGAGCTGTTTTTT. This encodes CASSVTGASGELFF.

V gene TRBV5-4 combines with J gene TRBJ1-5, with 10 bases identical to TRBD1. This CDR3 region has 16 residues. The germline CDR1 and CDR2 sequences are SGHNT and YYREEE (reference sequence). The ends lost 0 bases at V and 4 bases at J; junction bases unmatched: 4. The CDR3 bases are TGTGCCAGCAGCTTGGGGGGACAGGGGCAAAATCAGCCCCAGCATTTT. It specifies CASSLGGQGQNQPQHF.

The V call is TRBV27, the J call TRBJ2-2, with D perhaps TRBD1 (5 bases). The CDR3 has 17 residues. The V end lost 6 bases, the J end lost 0 bases, and 17 bases lay between the germline ends. Per germline, CDR1 MNHEY and CDR2 SMNVEV (reference sequence). In DNA, the CDR3 is TGTGCCAGCAGCTCCTGGACACGGTTCACGAACACCGGGGAGCTGTTTTTT. Translation: CASSSWTRFTNTGELFF.

This clone turned up a few times. The chain joins TRBV6-5 to TRBJ1-6, with D perhaps matching TRBD1 (5 bases). The germline V gene encodes CDR1 MNHEY and CDR2 SVGAGI. The CDR3 spans 15 residues. Trimming stripped 1 base from V and 8 bases from J, with 12 bases between. CDR3 protein: CASSYWAGMDSPLHF. CDR3 coding DNA: TGTGCCAGCAGTTACTGGGCAGGGATGGATTCACCCCTCCACTTT.

The chain combines TRBV30 with TRBJ1-2, with D perhaps TRBD1 (5 bases). The CDR3 is made up of 11 amino acids. Germline assignment: CDR1 GTSNPN and CDR2 SVGIG (reference sequence). V shed 4 bases and J shed 11 bases, with 14 bases lying between them. The CDR3 protein is CAWKGRGEYTF. The CDR3 DNA reads TGTGCCTGGAAGGGTCGGGGGGAATACACCTTC.

The rearrangement uses TRBV10-3 and TRBJ1-6, with a tentative D call TRBD1 (6 bases). The length of the CDR3 is 14 residues. The germline V gene encodes CDR1 ENHRY and CDR2 SYGVKD. Trimming stripped 2 bases from V and 7 bases from J, with 9 bases between. In DNA, the CDR3 is TGTGCCATCAGTGAGGGACAGTTAAATTCACCCCTCCACTTT. Amino acids: CAISEGQLNSPLHF.

The chain couples TRBV29-1 to TRBJ2-3; 7 bases align to TRBD1. Germline V gene lookup returns CDR1 SQVTM and CDR2 ANQGSEA. The V and J ends lost 4 bases and 9 bases, in that order; junction bases with no gene match: 16. The CDR3 extends over 15 amino acids. This CDR3 reads CSVAQGEKVGPTQYF. CDR3 nucleotides: TGCAGCGTTGCGCAGGGGGAGAAGGTAGGGCCCACGCAGTATTTT.

This clone was seen only once. V gene TRBV2 combines with J gene TRBJ2-7; 11 positions agree with TRBD1. J lost 4 bases, V lost 8 bases, and 4 bases had no gene match. Germline loops: CDR1 SNHLY, CDR2 FYNNEI. This CDR3 is 13 amino acids long. The CDR3, as DNA: TGTGCCAGCCGGGACAGGGGGTTTTACGAGCAGTACTTC. It encodes CASRDRGFYEQYF.

The V call is TRBV19, the J call TRBJ2-1, with TRBD2 identical over 10 bases. Germline V gene lookup returns CDR1 LNHDA and CDR2 SQIVND (reference sequence). V gave up 3 bases and J gave up 8 bases; unmatched junction bases: 10. This CDR3 has 16 residues. CDR3 sequence (DNA): TGTGCCAGTAGTATTCTAGCGGGGGAAAAAAGGGATGAGCAGTTCTTC. Encoded protein: CASSILAGEKRDEQFF.

This chain joins TRBV11-2 and TRBJ1-1; 8 nucleotides match TRBD1. Germline assignment: CDR1 SGHAT and CDR2 FQNNGV. The CDR3 length is 14 residues. Trimming at V came to 5 bases and at J to 4 bases, leaving 6 bases not matched to a gene. The CDR3 loop reads CASSLTGVSTEAFF. The CDR3 nucleotides are TGTGCCAGCAGCCTGACAGGGGTCAGCACTGAAGCTTTCTTT.

This clone turned up a few times. The rearrangement uses TRBV12-5 and TRBJ2-7, with a weak D call TRBD2 (6 bases). V gave up 7 bases and J gave up 0 bases, with 13 bases separating them. The CDR3 length is 14 residues. Germline V gene sequence: CDR1 LGHNT, CDR2 FRNRAP. The DNA for the CDR3 is TGTGCTAGTGCTCGGGACTCGCCCTCCTACGAGCAGTACTTC. Its translation: CASARDSPSYEQYF.

This sequence joins TRBV6-5 and TRBJ1-2; possible D gene TRBD1, 6 bases. The CDR3 is made up of 12 amino acids. Trimming left V 8 bases short and J 4 bases short, with 11 bases between. Germline-derived CDR1 and CDR2 are MNHEY and SVGAGI. Here the CDR3 DNA reads TGTGCCAGCTTCAGGGGTGGCTATGGCTACACCTTC. Translating gives CASFRGGYGYTF.

The CDR3 reads CASSQVTGDYGYTF. CDR3 nucleotide sequence: TGTGCCAGCAGCCAAGTCACAGGGGACTATGGCTACACCTTC. This chain uses TRBV3-1 (or the pseudogene TRBV3-2) with TRBJ1-2, with TRBD1 identical over 7 bases. This CDR3 has 14 residues. Looked up from germline, CDR1 is LGHDT and CDR2 is YNNKEL (reference sequence). The trim removed 1 base at V and 3 bases at J, leaving 2 bases unmatched.

The genes are TRBV4-1 and TRBJ1-3, with D possibly TRBD1 on 5 matching bases. Germline values: CDR1 MGHRA, CDR2 YSYEKL. The CDR3 has 17 residues. Trimming removed 0 bases from V and 5 bases from J, with 17 bases in between. The CDR3 is CASSQEGGTGSRNTIYF. For the CDR3, the DNA is TGCGCCAGCAGCCAAGAGGGCGGGACTGGGAGCAGAAACACCATATATTTT.

V and J are TRBV5-1 and TRBJ2-7; 7 bases align to TRBD1. Per the germline V gene, CDR1 is SGHRS and CDR2 is YFSETQ. This CDR3 region has 16 residues. The J segment lost 2 bases and the V segment lost 1 base, leaving 9 bases of the junction unmatched. CDR3 protein: CASSLNLGQLAYEQYF. CDR3 sequence (DNA): TGCGCCAGCAGCTTGAATTTGGGACAGCTAGCCTACGAGCAGTACTTC.

The chain is built from TRBV28 and TRBJ1-2, with unresolved D. The length of the CDR3 is 14 residues. Trimming pared 5 bases from V and 4 bases from J, leaving 14 bases between. Germline V CDR1 and CDR2: MDHEN, SYDVKM. DNA of the CDR3: TGTGCCAGCAGTACCCCCCAGGAACTCTATGGCTACACCTTC. Its translation: CASSTPQELYGYTF.

This clone was observed a single time. The junction departs from the called germline gene at one end, perhaps through a read error. The chain joins TRBV30 to TRBJ2-3; TRBD1 matches 12 bases. The germline V gene has CDR1 GTSNPN and CDR2 SVGIG (reference sequence). CDR3 length equals 16 residues. CDR3 sequence reads: CAWGVRDRGPTDTQYF. For the CDR3, the DNA is TGTGCCTGGGGTGTGAGGGACAGGGGGCCCACAGATACGCAGTATTTT.

The chain couples TRBV5-5 to TRBJ1-1; TRBD1 might be the D (5 bases). V shed 5 bases and J shed 1 base, with 9 bases lying between them. Per germline, CDR1 SGHKS and CDR2 YYEKEE (reference sequence). The CDR3 is 13 residues long. The CDR3 DNA follows: TGTGCCAGCAGTTCGCAGGGGAACACTGAAGCTTTCTTT. Its translation is CASSSQGNTEAFF.

The chain uses TRBV5-8 and TRBJ2-5, with TRBD2 matching over 14 bases. V trimming: 2 bases; J trimming: 7 bases; junction bases outside the gene matches: 4. Looked up from germline, CDR1 is SGHTS and CDR2 is YDEGEE. This CDR3 has 15 amino acids. Here the CDR3 reads CASSLPTSGRGTQYF. The DNA for the CDR3 is TGTGCCAGCAGCTTACCGACTAGCGGGAGGGGGACCCAGTACTTC.

The chain carries TRBV4-1 and TRBJ1-5; 7 bases map to TRBD1. The CDR3 runs 15 residues. Germline assignment: CDR1 MGHRA and CDR2 YSYEKL. The V gene end was trimmed by 1 base and the J gene end by 2 bases; junction bases not matched to a gene: 2. The DNA of the CDR3 is TGCGCCAGCAGCCAAGGACAGGGCGGCAATCAGCCCCAGCATTTT. Translation gives CASSQGQGGNQPQHF.

The genes are TRBV3-1 (or the pseudogene TRBV3-2) and TRBJ2-4; a weak D match, TRBD2 (6 bases). The CDR3 spans 14 residues. Trimming removed 1 base at V and 3 bases at J, with 7 bases between. CDR1 LGHDT and CDR2 YNNKEL come from the germline V gene (reference sequence). The CDR3 nucleotides read TGTGCCAGCAGCCAAGCGGGAGTCAAAAACATTCAGTACTTC. Its protein is CASSQAGVKNIQYF.

The chain links TRBV5-4 to TRBJ2-7, with D possibly matching TRBD2 (6 bases). The germline CDR1 and CDR2 sequences are SGHNT and YYREEE (reference sequence). This CDR3 spans 15 amino acids. Trimming shortened V by 0 bases and J by 0 bases, and 10 bases separated the two germline ends. CDR3 loop: CASSLGGVTSYEQYF. CDR3 DNA sequence: TGTGCCAGCAGCTTGGGCGGGGTGACCTCCTACGAGCAGTACTTC.

This clone was counted between two and nine times. The V gene is TRBV4-1, the J gene TRBJ2-5; 7 nucleotides line up with TRBD2. Germline values: CDR1 MGHRA, CDR2 YSYEKL. The CDR3 contains 15 residues. Trimming cost V 3 bases and J 6 bases; bases outside gene matches: 10. DNA of the CDR3: TGCGCCAGCAGCCAGGAACTAGCGTCACGGAAGACCCAGTACTTC. This encodes CASSQELASRKTQYF.

The rearrangement uses TRBV18 and TRBJ1-3; D is perhaps TRBD1 (5 bases). V was pared by 4 bases and J by 0 bases, with 10 bases between. CDR3 length: 15 amino acids. The germline V gene has CDR1 KGHSH and CDR2 LQKENI. The CDR3 region is CASSQDILSGNTIYF. As DNA, the CDR3 is TGTGCCAGCTCACAGGACATCCTCTCTGGAAACACCATATATTTT. The full variable domain, completed using reference TRBV18 and TRBJ1-3, is NAGVMQNPRHLVRRRGQEARLRCSPMKGHSHVYWYRQLPEEGLKFMVYLQKENIIDESGMPKERFSAEFPKEGPSILRIQQVVRGDSAAYFCASSQDILSGNTIYFGEGSWLTVV.

V usage is TRBV18 and J usage is TRBJ1-1, with D hard to call. From germline, CDR1 is KGHSH and CDR2 LQKENI. V shed 6 bases and J shed 4 bases, with 9 bases lying between them. CDR3 size: 12 residues. Here the CDR3 reads CASSGESTEAFF. The CDR3 DNA reads as TGTGCCAGCTCTGGGGAGAGCACTGAAGCTTTCTTT.

The chain employs TRBV4-3 and TRBJ2-1; D is unclear. CDR1 and CDR2 (germline): LGHNA, YSLEER. Trimming shortened V by 0 bases and J by 10 bases, and 7 bases separated the two germline ends. The CDR3 consists of 12 residues. The CDR3 loop is CASSQDRREQFF. The CDR3 region has the DNA TGCGCCAGCAGCCAAGATAGGCGGGAGCAGTTCTTC.